The rows below give T cell receptor beta chains drawn from one sample of a study of graft-versus-host responses after intestinal transplantation. Their cognate antigens are unknown. The data were produced by immunoSEQ multiplex PCR, yet TCRdb's version contains in-frame clones alone and is incomplete. The sample has tens of thousands of clones; about 95% are singletons. Sequenced material: unstimulated CD4+ T cells sorted from spleen or lymph node cells, taken before transplant. These receptors were taken from a human donor who was the organ donor for an intestinal transplant. The conserved cysteine and the conserved F or W are not part of the CDR3 here.

v_call: TRBV5-4
j_call: TRBJ1-1
cdr3_aa: ASSLDGTENTEAF

v_call: TRBV19
j_call: TRBJ2-1
cdr3_aa: ASSIGLAVSYNEQF

v_call: TRBV10-2
j_call: TRBJ2-7
cdr3_aa: ASTVDRGSSYEQY

v_call: TRBV5-4
j_call: TRBJ2-7
cdr3_aa: ASSSRTVPYEQY

v_call: TRBV5-6
j_call: TRBJ1-2
cdr3_aa: ASSLTGRDYGYT

v_call: TRBV5-1
j_call: TRBJ2-1
cdr3_aa: ASSLGTSGGTLNEQF

v_call: TRBV28
j_call: TRBJ2-5
cdr3_aa: ASSLRETQY

v_call: TRBV6-1
j_call: TRBJ2-1
cdr3_aa: ASSKHRGSYNEQF

v_call: TRBV2
j_call: TRBJ1-2
cdr3_aa: ASREKPSGGYT

v_call: TRBV7-2
j_call: TRBJ2-3
cdr3_aa: ASSLGLAGLGLGQY

v_call: TRBV19
j_call: TRBJ1-5
cdr3_aa: ASSIVGGNQPQH

v_call: TRBV10-2
j_call: TRBJ1-5
cdr3_aa: ASTPGGAYQPQH

v_call: TRBV28
j_call: TRBJ2-5
cdr3_aa: ASRGLAGNQETQY

v_call: TRBV2
j_call: TRBJ2-5
cdr3_aa: ASVGGVGETQY

v_call: TRBV2
j_call: TRBJ2-3
cdr3_aa: ASRPGVTDTQY

v_call: TRBV7-9
j_call: TRBJ2-1
cdr3_aa: ASSDKLAGGHNEQF

v_call: TRBV6-4
j_call: TRBJ2-2
cdr3_aa: ASSGQPNTGELF

v_call: TRBV6-1
j_call: TRBJ1-2
cdr3_aa: ASSGIGTDYGYT

v_call: TRBV10-3
j_call: TRBJ1-1
cdr3_aa: AIREMNTEAF

v_call: TRBV2
j_call: TRBJ2-5
cdr3_aa: ASMEGETQY

v_call: TRBV7-9
j_call: TRBJ1-4
cdr3_aa: ASSSDRVNEKLF

v_call: TRBV11-2
j_call: TRBJ2-3
cdr3_aa: ASSLSQGPDTQY

v_call: TRBV9
j_call: TRBJ2-4
cdr3_aa: ASSADEGPQY

v_call: TRBV2
j_call: TRBJ1-6
cdr3_aa: ASSEYPPGSFNNSPLH

v_call: TRBV10-3
j_call: TRBJ2-7
cdr3_aa: AIMASSYEQY

v_call: TRBV5-4
j_call: TRBJ2-3
cdr3_aa: ASSLGVDTQY

v_call: TRBV10-1
j_call: TRBJ2-1
cdr3_aa: ASSDQQFRF

v_call: TRBV6-5
j_call: TRBJ2-1
cdr3_aa: ASKYRRGLYNEQF

v_call: TRBV4-1
j_call: TRBJ1-4
cdr3_aa: ASSQPAGGGEKLF

v_call: TRBV5-1
j_call: TRBJ1-1
cdr3_aa: ASSFGHLTVNTEAF

v_call: TRBV18
j_call: TRBJ2-7
cdr3_aa: ASSPRLYEQY

v_call: TRBV12-5
j_call: TRBJ2-1
cdr3_aa: ASGLVRGLGAGDAEYYNEQF

v_call: TRBV7-9
j_call: TRBJ2-1
cdr3_aa: ASSLGEYYRGLNEQF

v_call: TRBV6-6
j_call: TRBJ1-6
cdr3_aa: ASSYSRTTIYPLH

v_call: TRBV18
j_call: NA
cdr3_aa: ASSPGQDIYEQY

v_call: TRBV7-2
j_call: TRBJ1-1
cdr3_aa: ASSPWGGVNTEAF

v_call: TRBV7-3
j_call: TRBJ2-3
cdr3_aa: ASSWRGGTDTQY

v_call: TRBV11-2
j_call: TRBJ1-3
cdr3_aa: ASSVGTASGNTIY

v_call: TRBV7-3
j_call: TRBJ2-3
cdr3_aa: ASSTTGSGTDTQY

v_call: TRBV19
j_call: TRBJ1-1
cdr3_aa: ASSIFGTASDAF

v_call: TRBV30
j_call: TRBJ1-5
cdr3_aa: AWSAGTGDYSNQPQH

v_call: TRBV28
j_call: TRBJ2-5
cdr3_aa: ASNGVTSGAETQY

v_call: TRBV6-6
j_call: TRBJ2-7
cdr3_aa: ASSFLGVPYEQY

v_call: TRBV5-1
j_call: TRBJ2-7
cdr3_aa: ASSLRGGSYEQY

v_call: TRBV5-6
j_call: TRBJ1-5
cdr3_aa: ASSLVSDNQPQH

v_call: TRBV28
j_call: TRBJ1-2
cdr3_aa: ASSPGQVAGYGYT

v_call: TRBV7-9
j_call: TRBJ1-5
cdr3_aa: ASSLHETGNLYSNQPQH

v_call: TRBV29-1
j_call: TRBJ1-1
cdr3_aa: SVVRTTGNTEAF

v_call: TRBV5-6
j_call: TRBJ2-7
cdr3_aa: ASSLLLGLDEQY

v_call: TRBV19
j_call: TRBJ1-2
cdr3_aa: ASSIIRSKEESNYGYT

v_call: TRBV11-2
j_call: TRBJ2-1
cdr3_aa: ASSLWGMREQF

v_call: TRBV7-9
j_call: TRBJ2-2
cdr3_aa: ASNSNRVAGELF

v_call: TRBV5-1
j_call: TRBJ2-5
cdr3_aa: ASNGLGRIQETQY

v_call: TRBV6-1
j_call: TRBJ1-2
cdr3_aa: ASSDPTGGPNGYT

v_call: TRBV2
j_call: TRBJ2-1
cdr3_aa: ASSGDREGFNEQF